These T cell receptor beta chains were read from a single sample in a study of cytomegalovirus exposure and HLA in healthy donors. Clones were sequenced by immunoSEQ multiplex PCR, and TCRdb holds only the in-frame ones, with some missing. The data contain 95,000 to 150,000 clones, around 65% of them singletons. The sequenced sample consisted of PBMCs. These receptors were collected from a man younger than 30 in good health and CMV-seronegative. Both conserved end residues are part of each CDR3. The order of the fields is J gene, D gene, V gene, clone size, CDR3 protein, CDR3 DNA. The D gene is left open where the match is weak. Not all rows give a size; the values are once, few, many and, for expanded clones, a class.

J gene: TRBJ2-5
D gene: -
V gene: TRBV18
clone size: -
CDR3 protein: CASSSVFQETQYF
CDR3 DNA: TGTGCCAGCTCATCAGTTTTCCAAGAGACCCAGTACTTC

J gene: TRBJ2-5
D gene: TRBD2
V gene: TRBV2
clone size: -
CDR3 protein: CASSGGGETQYF
CDR3 DNA: TGTGCCAGCAGTGGGGGGGGTGAGACCCAGTACTTC

J gene: TRBJ2-7
D gene: -
V gene: TRBV10-3
clone size: -
CDR3 protein: CAIAPGGTEQYF
CDR3 DNA: TGTGCCATCGCCCCCGGCGGAACCGAGCAGTACTTC

J gene: TRBJ2-1
D gene: TRBD2
V gene: TRBV30
clone size: few
CDR3 protein: CAWSALAGGTEQFF
CDR3 DNA: TGTGCCTGGAGTGCCCTAGCGGGGGGTACTGAGCAGTTCTTC

J gene: TRBJ2-7
D gene: -
V gene: TRBV28
clone size: -
CDR3 protein: CARSLGTILSSYEQYF
CDR3 DNA: TGTGCCCGCAGTTTGGGCACCATCTTAAGCTCCTACGAGCAGTACTTC

J gene: TRBJ1-5
D gene: TRBD1
V gene: TRBV30
clone size: few
CDR3 protein: CAWDRGSQPQHF
CDR3 DNA: TGTGCCTGGGACAGGGGTAGTCAGCCCCAGCATTTT

J gene: TRBJ1-1
D gene: TRBD1
V gene: TRBV19
clone size: -
CDR3 protein: CASREQGQNTEAFF
CDR3 DNA: TGTGCCAGTAGGGAACAGGGGCAGAACACTGAAGCTTTCTTT

J gene: TRBJ2-1
D gene: -
V gene: TRBV19
clone size: few
CDR3 protein: CASSTTGGSYNEQFF
CDR3 DNA: TGTGCCAGTAGTACAACCGGCGGCTCCTACAATGAGCAGTTCTTC

J gene: TRBJ1-1
D gene: -
V gene: TRBV6-1
clone size: -
CDR3 protein: CPSSELARFYTEAFF
CDR3 DNA: TGTCCCAGCAGTGAATTGGCCAGGTTCTACACTGAAGCTTTCTTT

J gene: TRBJ2-7
D gene: TRBD2
V gene: TRBV15
clone size: -
CDR3 protein: CATSTTSNAYEQYF
CDR3 DNA: TGTGCCACCAGTACGACTAGCAATGCCTACGAGCAGTACTTC

J gene: TRBJ1-5
D gene: TRBD1
V gene: TRBV19
clone size: few
CDR3 protein: CASSDREYQPQHF
CDR3 DNA: TGTGCCAGTAGCGACAGGGAATATCAGCCCCAGCATTTT

J gene: TRBJ2-2
D gene: -
V gene: TRBV6-5
clone size: few
CDR3 protein: CASSLDSTNTGELFF
CDR3 DNA: TGTGCCAGCAGTTTGGACAGCACGAACACCGGGGAGCTGTTTTTT

J gene: TRBJ2-5
D gene: TRBD2
V gene: TRBV19
clone size: few
CDR3 protein: CASTLKGASGRARETQYF
CDR3 DNA: TGTGCCAGTACCCTAAAAGGTGCTAGCGGGAGGGCCAGGGAGACCCAGTACTTC

J gene: TRBJ2-2
D gene: TRBD2
V gene: TRBV5-1
clone size: few
CDR3 protein: CASSGAGLAGGRYTGELFF
CDR3 DNA: TGCGCCAGCAGTGGAGCGGGACTAGCGGGAGGACGATACACCGGGGAGCTGTTTTTT

J gene: TRBJ1-2
D gene: -
V gene: TRBV28
clone size: -
CDR3 protein: CASSFAGWVYGYTF
CDR3 DNA: TGTGCCAGCAGTTTCGCAGGGTGGGTCTATGGCTACACCTTC